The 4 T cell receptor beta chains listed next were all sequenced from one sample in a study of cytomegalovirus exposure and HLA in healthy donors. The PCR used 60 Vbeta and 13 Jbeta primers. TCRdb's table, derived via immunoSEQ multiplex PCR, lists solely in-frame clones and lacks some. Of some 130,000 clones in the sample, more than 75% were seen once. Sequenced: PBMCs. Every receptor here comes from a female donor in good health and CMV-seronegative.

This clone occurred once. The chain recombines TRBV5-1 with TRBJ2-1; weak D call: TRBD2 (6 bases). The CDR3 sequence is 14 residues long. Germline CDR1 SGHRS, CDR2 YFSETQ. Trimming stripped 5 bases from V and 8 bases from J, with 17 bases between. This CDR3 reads CASRPGVVADEQFF. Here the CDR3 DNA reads TGCGCCAGCAGACCGGGGGTAGTAGCCGATGAGCAGTTCTTC.

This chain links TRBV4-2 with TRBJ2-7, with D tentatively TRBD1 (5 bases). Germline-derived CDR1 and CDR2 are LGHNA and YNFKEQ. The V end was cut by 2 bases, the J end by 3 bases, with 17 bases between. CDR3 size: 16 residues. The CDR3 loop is CASSQQPTTASYEQYF. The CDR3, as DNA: TGTGCCAGCAGCCAACAACCAACGACAGCTAGCTACGAGCAGTACTTC.

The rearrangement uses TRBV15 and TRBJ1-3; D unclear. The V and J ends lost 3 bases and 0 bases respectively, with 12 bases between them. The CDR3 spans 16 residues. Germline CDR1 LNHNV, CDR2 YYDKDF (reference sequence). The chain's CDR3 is CATSSNNRYSGNTIYF. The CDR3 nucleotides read TGTGCCACCAGCAGTAATAACAGATACTCTGGAAACACCATATATTTT. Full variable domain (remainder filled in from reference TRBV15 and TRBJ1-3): DAMVIQNPRYQVTQFGKPVTLSCSQTLNHNVMYWYQQKSSQAPKLLFHYYDKDFNNEADTPDNFQSRRPNTSFCFLDIRSPGLGDTAMYLCATSSNNRYSGNTIYFGEGSWLTVV.

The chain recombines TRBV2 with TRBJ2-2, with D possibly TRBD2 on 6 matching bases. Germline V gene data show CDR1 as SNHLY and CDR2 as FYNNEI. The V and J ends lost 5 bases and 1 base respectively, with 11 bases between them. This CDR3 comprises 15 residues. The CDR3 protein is CASSRREQNTGELFF. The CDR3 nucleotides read TGTGCCAGCAGTAGACGGGAGCAGAACACCGGGGAGCTGTTTTTT.